These T cell receptor beta chains were read from a single sample in a study of T cells in localized non-small cell lung cancer. The table came from immunoSEQ multiplex PCR; TCRdb's copy has only in-frame clones and leaves some out. The sample contains about 14,000 clones, approximately 85% of which appear only once. The source material was peripheral blood, sampled before any cancer treatment. All receptors derive from a woman aged 40 to 75 with stage I lung adenocarcinoma. Each CDR3 is given without its conserved first and last residue. The order of the fields is V gene, clone size, J gene, D gene, CDR3 protein. The D gene is left open where the match is weak. The size of a clone is reported for some rows only, either as once, few or many, or as a class for expanded clones.

TRBV19,NA,TRBJ1-1,NA,ASSIGAGLNTEAF
TRBV27,NA,TRBJ2-7,TRBD1,ASSPRVGTGEYEQY
TRBV18,NA,TRBJ2-7,NA,ASSPSDDEQY
TRBV7-2,NA,TRBJ2-7,TRBD1,ASSLSPTGYYEQY
TRBV11-2,once,TRBJ1-1,TRBD1,ASSVKQGGATEAF
TRBV19,NA,TRBJ2-7,NA,ASRERGATGDEQY
TRBV7-8,NA,TRBJ2-7,TRBD1,ASSLGAGGVGEQY
TRBV5-8,once,TRBJ2-2,NA,ASSLAWTSSTAGELF
TRBV6-5,NA,TRBJ2-1,NA,ASSSPGAREQF
TRBV21-1,once,TRBJ1-3,NA,ASSKAGSGNTIY
TRBV5-1,NA,TRBJ2-7,NA,ASSLRQDSSAEQY
TRBV18,NA,TRBJ1-6,TRBD1,ASSLGTEQPNSPLH
TRBV6-4,NA,TRBJ2-3,NA,ASKVAEATDTQY
TRBV5-1,NA,TRBJ1-1,TRBD1,ASSFQTGWDTEAF
TRBV7-8,NA,TRBJ2-6,NA,ASSSVAYPQSRANVLT
TRBV2,NA,TRBJ2-1,NA,ASRGGTGYNEQF
TRBV19,NA,TRBJ1-2,NA,ASHDMGSGERSYT
TRBV7-8,few,TRBJ1-5,TRBD1,ASSQGQVNNQPQH
TRBV4-1,NA,TRBJ2-7,NA,ASSQGYQSSYEQY
TRBV10-3,NA,TRBJ2-1,NA,AISDFGTSGSYNEQF
TRBV19,NA,TRBJ2-3,NA,ASSPTGFGDTQY
TRBV18,NA,TRBJ2-6,NA,ASHAAPSGANVLT
TRBV2,NA,TRBJ2-4,NA,ASSDGGVTAKNIQY
TRBV12-1,NA,TRBJ1-5,NA,AIYLRWNQPQH
TRBV9,few,TRBJ1-1,TRBD1,ASSVGTGILNTEAF
TRBV10-3,NA,TRBJ2-1,TRBD2,AISAGTSGGLSLSYNEQF
TRBV5-1,NA,TRBJ2-1,NA,ASSLVSGGTYNEQF
TRBV19,once,TRBJ1-5,NA,ASSISPGTINQPQH
TRBV9,NA,TRBJ1-1,TRBD1,ASSPRDRAFKAF
TRBV4-1,NA,TRBJ1-6,TRBD1,ASSEQGSSPLH